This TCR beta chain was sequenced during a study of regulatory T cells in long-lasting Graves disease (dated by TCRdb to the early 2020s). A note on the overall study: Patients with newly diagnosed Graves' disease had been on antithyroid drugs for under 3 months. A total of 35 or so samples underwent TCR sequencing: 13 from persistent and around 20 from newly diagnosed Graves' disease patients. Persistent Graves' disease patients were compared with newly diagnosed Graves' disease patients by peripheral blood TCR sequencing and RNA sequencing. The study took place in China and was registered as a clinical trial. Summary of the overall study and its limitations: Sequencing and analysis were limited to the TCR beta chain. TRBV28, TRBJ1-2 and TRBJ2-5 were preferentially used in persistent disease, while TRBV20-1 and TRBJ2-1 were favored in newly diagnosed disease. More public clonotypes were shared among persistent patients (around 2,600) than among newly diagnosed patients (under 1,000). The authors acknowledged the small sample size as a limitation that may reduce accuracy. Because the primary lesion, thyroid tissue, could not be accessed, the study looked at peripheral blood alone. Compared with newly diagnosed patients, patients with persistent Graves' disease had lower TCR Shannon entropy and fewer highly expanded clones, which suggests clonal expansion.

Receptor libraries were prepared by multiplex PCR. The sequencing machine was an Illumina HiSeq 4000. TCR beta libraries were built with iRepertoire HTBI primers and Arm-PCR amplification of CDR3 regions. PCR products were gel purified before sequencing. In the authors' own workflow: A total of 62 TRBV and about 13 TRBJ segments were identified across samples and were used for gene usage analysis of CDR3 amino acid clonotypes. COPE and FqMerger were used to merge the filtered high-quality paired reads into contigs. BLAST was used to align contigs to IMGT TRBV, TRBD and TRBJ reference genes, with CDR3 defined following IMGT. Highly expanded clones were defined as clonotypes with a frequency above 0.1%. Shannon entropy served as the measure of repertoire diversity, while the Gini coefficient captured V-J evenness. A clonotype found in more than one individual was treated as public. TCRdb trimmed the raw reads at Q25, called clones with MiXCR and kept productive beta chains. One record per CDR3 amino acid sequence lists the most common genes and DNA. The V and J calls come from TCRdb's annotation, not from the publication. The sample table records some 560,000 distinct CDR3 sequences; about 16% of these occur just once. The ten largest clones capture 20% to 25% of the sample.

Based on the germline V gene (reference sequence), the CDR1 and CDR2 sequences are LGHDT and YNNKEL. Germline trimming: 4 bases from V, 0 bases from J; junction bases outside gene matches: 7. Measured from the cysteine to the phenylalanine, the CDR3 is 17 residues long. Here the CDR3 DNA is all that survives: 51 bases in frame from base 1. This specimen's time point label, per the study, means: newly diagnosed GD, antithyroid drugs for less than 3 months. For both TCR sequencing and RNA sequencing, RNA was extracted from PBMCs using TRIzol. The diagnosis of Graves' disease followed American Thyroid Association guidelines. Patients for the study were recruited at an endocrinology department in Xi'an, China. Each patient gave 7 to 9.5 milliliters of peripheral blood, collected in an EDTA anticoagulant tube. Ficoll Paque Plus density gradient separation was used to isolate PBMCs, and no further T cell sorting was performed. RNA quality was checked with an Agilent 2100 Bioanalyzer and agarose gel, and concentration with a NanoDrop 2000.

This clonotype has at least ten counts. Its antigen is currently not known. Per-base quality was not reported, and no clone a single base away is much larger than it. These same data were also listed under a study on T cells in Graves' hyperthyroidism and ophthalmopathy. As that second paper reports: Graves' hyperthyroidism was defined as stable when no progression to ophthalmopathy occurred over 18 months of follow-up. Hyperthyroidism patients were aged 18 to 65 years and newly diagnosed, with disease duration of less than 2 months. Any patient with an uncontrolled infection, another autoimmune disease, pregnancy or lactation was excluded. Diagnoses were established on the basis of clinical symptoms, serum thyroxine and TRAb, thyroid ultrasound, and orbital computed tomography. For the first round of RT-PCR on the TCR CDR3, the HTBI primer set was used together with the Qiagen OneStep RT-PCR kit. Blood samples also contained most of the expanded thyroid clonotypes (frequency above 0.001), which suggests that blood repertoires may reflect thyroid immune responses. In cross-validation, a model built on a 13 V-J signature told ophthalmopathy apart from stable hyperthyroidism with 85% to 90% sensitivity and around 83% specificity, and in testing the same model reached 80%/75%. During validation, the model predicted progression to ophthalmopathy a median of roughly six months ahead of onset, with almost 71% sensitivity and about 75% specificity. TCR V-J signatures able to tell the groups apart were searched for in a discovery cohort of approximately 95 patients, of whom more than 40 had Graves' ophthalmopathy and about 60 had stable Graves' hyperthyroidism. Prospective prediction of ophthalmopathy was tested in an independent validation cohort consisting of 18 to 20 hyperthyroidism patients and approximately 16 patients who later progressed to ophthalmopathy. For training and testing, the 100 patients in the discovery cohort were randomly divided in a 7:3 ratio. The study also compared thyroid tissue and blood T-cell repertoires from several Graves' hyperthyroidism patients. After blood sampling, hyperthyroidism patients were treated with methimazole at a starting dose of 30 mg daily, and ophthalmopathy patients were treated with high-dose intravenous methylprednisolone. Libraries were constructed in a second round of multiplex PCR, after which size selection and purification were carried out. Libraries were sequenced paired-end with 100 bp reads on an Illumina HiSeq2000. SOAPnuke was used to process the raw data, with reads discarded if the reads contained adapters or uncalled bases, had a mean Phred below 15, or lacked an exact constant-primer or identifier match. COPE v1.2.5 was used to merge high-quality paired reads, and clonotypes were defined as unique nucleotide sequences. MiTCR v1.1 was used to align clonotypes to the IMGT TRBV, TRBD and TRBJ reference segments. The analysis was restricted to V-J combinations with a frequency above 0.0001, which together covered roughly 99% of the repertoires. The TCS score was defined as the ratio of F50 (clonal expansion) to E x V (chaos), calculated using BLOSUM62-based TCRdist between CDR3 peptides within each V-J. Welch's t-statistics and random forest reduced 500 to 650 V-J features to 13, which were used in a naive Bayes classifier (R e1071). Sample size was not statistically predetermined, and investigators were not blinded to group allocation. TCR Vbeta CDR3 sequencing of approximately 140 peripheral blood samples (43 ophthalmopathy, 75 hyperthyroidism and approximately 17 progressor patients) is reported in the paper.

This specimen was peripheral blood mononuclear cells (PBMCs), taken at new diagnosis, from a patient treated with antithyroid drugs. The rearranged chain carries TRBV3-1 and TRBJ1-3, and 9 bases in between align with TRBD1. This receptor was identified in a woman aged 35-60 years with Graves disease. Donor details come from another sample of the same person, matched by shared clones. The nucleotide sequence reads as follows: TGTGCCAGCAGCCTGACCACAGGGGGCTTCTCTGGAAACACCATATATTTT. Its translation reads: CASSLTTGGFSGNTIYF.